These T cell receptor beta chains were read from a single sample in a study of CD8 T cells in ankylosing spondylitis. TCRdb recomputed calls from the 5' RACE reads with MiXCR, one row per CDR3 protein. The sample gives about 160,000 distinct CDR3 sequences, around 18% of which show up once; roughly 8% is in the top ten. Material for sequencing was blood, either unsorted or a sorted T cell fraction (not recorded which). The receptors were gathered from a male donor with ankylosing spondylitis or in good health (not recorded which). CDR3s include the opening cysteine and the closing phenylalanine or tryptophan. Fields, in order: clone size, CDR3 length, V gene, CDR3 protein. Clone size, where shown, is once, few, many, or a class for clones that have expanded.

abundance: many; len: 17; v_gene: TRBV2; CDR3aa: CASIRDRDDSSTDTQYF
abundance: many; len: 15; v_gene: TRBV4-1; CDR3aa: CASSQGQGVGYEQYF
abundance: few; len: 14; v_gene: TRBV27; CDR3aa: CASSALAGGNEQFF
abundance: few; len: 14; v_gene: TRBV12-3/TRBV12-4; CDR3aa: CASSGPSGPHEQYF
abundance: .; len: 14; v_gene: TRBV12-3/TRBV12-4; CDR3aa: CASSFAGNLGPQHF
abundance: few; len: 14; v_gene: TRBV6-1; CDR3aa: CASKMWRNYNEQFF
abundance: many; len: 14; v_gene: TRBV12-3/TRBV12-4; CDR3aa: CASRSVGGTYEQYF
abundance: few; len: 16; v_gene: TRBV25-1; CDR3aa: CASSESRNRGTGELFF
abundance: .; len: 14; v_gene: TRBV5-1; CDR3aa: CASSDTSSGNTIYF
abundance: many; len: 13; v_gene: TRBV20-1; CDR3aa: CSASAGWGSPLHF
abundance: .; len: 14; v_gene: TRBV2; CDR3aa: CASMSWTSLNEQFF
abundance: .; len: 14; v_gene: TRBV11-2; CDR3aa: CASSSTQGLYEQYF
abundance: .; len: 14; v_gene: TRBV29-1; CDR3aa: CSGAGGTRNTEAFF
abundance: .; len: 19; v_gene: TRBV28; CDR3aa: CASSPSARTSGRYQETQYF
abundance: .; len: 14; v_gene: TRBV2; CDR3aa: CASSTQDVDEKLFF
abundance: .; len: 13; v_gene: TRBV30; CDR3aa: CAWSVVPHVEQFF
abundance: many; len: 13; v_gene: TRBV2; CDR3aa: CASSVYLAGELFF
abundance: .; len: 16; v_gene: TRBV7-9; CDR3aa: CASSYRQFSPDEKLFF
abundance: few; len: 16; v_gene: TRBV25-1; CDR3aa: CASSEKFGRGSYGYTF
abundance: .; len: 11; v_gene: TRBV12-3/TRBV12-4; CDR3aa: CASSFEGEQYF
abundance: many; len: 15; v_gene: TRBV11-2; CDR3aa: CASSRGTGKQETQYF
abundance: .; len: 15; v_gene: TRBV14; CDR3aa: CASSLTSGVKETQYF
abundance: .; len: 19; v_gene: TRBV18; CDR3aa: CASSPRRTSSDLFYNEQFF
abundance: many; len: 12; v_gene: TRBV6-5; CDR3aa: CASAPSVPGLFF
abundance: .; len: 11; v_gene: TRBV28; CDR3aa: CASSPFTEAFF
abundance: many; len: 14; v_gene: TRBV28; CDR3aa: CASSPTSGRDEQYF
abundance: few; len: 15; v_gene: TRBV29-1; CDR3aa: CSLLAGGLVTDTQYF
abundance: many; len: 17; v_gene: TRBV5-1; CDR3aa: CASSPLPDRPLNQPQHF
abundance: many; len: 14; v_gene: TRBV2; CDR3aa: CASREDRETYEQYF
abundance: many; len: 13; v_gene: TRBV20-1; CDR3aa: CSARRPSVNEQFF
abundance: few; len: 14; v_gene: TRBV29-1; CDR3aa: CSHTGTRIYNEQFF
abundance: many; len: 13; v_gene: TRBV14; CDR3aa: CASSLTGWNEQFF
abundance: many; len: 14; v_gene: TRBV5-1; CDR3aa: CASRLAGSTDTQYF
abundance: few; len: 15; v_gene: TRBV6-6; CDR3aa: CASRKRLAGSYEQYF
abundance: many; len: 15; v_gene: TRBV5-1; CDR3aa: CASSLGSSGQETQYF